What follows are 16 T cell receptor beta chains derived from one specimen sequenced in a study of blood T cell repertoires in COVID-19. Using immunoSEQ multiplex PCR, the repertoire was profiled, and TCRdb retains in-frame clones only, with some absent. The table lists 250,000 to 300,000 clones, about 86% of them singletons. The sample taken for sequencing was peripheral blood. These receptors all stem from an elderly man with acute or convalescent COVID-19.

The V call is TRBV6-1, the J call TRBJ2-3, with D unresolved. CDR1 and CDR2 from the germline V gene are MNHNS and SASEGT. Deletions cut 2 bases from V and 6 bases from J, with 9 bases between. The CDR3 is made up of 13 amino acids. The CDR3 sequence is CASSENLVDTQYF. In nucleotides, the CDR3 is TGTGCCAGCAGTGAAAACCTAGTCGATACGCAGTATTTT.

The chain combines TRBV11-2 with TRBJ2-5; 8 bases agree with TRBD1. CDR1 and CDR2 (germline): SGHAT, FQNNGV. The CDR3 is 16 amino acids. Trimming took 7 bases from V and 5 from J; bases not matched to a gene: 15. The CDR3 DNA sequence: TGTGCCAGCACCCCGTTCGGAGGACAGGGTGGTGAGACCCAGTACTTC. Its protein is CASTPFGGQGGETQYF.

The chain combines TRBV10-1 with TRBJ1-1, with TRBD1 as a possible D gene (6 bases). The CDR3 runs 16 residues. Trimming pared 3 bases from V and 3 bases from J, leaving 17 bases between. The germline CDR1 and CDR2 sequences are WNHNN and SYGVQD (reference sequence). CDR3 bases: TGCGCCAGCAGTGATGGTGGGGGCAGGGCCCACACTGAAGCTTTCTTT. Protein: CASSDGGGRAHTEAFF.

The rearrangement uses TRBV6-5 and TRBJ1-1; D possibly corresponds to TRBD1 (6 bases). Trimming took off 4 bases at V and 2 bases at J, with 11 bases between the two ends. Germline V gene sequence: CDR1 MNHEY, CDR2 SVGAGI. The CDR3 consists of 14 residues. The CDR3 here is CASSFRTANTEAFF. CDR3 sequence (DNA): TGTGCCAGCAGTTTCCGGACAGCCAACACTGAAGCTTTCTTT.

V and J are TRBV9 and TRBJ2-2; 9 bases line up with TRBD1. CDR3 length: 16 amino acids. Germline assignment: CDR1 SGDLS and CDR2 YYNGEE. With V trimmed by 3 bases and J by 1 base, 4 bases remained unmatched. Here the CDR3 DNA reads TGTGCCAGCAGCGGACAGGGGGGCGGGAACACCGGGGAGCTGTTTTTT. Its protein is CASSGQGGGNTGELFF.

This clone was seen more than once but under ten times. The CDR3 loop reads CATGTGIGEQYF. In nucleotides, the CDR3 is TGTGCCACCGGGACAGGCATCGGCGAGCAGTACTTC. The chain is built from TRBV24-1 and TRBJ2-7; 8 nucleotides match TRBD1. The V gene's germline CDR1 is KGHDR and CDR2 SFDVKD. The CDR3 consists of 12 residues. J was trimmed by 6 bases and V by 9 bases; bases with no gene match: 6.

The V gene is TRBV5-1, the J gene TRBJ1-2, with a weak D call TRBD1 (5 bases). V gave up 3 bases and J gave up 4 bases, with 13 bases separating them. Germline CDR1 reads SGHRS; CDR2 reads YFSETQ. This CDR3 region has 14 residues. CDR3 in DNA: TGCGCCAGCAGCTACTTGACGGGGGGCTATGGCTACACCTTC. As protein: CASSYLTGGYGYTF.

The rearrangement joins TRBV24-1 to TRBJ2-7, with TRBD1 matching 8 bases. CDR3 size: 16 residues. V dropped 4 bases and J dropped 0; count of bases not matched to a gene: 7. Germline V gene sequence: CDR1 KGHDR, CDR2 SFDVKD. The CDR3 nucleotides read TGTGCCACCAGTGACCCCGGGACAGGCGACTCCTACGAGCAGTACTTC. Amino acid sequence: CATSDPGTGDSYEQYF.

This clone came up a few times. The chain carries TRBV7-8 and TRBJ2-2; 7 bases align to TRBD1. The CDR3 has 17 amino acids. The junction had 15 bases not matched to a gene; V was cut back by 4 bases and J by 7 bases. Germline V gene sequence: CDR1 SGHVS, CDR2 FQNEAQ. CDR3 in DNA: TGTGCCAGCAGCTACACAGGGGACCCTAAGTACATCGGGGAGCTGTTTTTT. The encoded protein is CASSYTGDPKYIGELFF.

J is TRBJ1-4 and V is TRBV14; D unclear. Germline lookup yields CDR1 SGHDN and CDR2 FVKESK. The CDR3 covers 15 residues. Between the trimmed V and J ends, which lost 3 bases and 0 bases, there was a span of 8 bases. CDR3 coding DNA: TGTGCCAGCAGCCAGCAAGCTTCAACTAATGAAAAACTGTTTTTT. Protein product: CASSQQASTNEKLFF.

CDR3 amino acids: CATSEPGLAGDADTQYF. In DNA, the CDR3 is TGTGCCACCAGTGAACCGGGACTAGCGGGAGATGCAGATACGCAGTATTTT. The V and J genes are TRBV24-1 and TRBJ2-3, with 14 bases matching TRBD2. Trimming cost V 4 bases and J 4 bases; bases outside gene matches: 6. Germline values: CDR1 KGHDR, CDR2 SFDVKD. The CDR3 runs to 17 residues.

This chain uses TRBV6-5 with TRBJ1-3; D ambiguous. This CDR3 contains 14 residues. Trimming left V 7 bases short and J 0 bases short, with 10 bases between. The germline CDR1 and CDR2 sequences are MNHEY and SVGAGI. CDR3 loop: CASTATYSGNTIYF. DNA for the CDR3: TGTGCCAGCACCGCTACCTACTCTGGAAACACCATATATTTT.

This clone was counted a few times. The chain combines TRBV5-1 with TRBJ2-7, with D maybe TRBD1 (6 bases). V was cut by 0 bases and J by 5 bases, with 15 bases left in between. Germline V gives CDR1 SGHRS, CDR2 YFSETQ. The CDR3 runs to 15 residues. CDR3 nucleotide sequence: TGCGCCAGCAGCTTGGGGGGGCCACAGGCCAACGAGCAGTACTTC. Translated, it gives CASSLGGPQANEQYF.

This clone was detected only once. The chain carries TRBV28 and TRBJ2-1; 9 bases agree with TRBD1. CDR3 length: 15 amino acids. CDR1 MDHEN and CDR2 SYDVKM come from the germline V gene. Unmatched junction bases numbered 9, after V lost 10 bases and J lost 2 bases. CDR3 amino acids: CAINAGTGTYNEQFF. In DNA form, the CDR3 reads TGTGCCATTAACGCCGGGACAGGGACCTACAATGAGCAGTTCTTC.

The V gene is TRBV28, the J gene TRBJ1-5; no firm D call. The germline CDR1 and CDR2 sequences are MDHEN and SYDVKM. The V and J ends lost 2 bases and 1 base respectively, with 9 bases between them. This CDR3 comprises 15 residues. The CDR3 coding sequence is TGTGCCAGCAGTTTAGGCGGTTTGAGCAATCAGCCCCAGCATTTT. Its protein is CASSLGGLSNQPQHF.

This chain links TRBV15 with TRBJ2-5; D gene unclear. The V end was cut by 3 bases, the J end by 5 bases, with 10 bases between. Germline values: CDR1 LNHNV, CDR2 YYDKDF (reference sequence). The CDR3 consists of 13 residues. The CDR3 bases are TGTGCCACCAGCAGTTATTCCAGGGAGACCCAGTACTTC. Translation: CATSSYSRETQYF.